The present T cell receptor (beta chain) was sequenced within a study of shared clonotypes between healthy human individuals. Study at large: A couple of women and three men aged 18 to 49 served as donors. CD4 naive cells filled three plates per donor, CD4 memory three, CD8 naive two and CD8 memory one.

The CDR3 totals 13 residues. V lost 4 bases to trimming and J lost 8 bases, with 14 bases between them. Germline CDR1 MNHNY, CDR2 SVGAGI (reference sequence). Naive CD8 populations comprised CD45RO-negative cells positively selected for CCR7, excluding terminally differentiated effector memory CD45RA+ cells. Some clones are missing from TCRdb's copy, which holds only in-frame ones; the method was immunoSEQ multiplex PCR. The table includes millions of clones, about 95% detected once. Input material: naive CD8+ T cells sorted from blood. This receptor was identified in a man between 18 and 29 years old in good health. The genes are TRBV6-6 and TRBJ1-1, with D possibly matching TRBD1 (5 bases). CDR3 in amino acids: CASSWEGSTEAFF. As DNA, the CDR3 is TGTGCCAGCAGTTGGGAGGGGTCCACAGAAGCTTTCTTT.